Below, one T cell receptor beta chain is given with its context. Antigen: not known. The data stem from a study of cytomegalovirus exposure and HLA in healthy donors. Study information: Counted in an early data release were 85 million or so unique TCRs from HLA-typed donors.

Primers included in the PCR were 60 Vbeta and 13 Jbeta primers. This table comes from immunoSEQ multiplex PCR, and its TCRdb copy is limited to in-frame clones, with some not included. The data show 150,000 or so clones, around 80% seen once. Study-level results: Productive rates of about 90% or about 30% were seen for most TCR beta V segments in an earlier analysis.

Sequencing was done on a sample of PBMCs. This clonotype originated in a male donor in good health and CMV-seropositive.

CDR3 nucleotide sequence: TGTGCCAGCAGCCAAAGCTGGGGGACAGTTGAAGCTTTCTTT. Translating gives CASSQSWGTVEAFF. The rearrangement joins TRBV7-6 to TRBJ1-1; 7 bases align to TRBD1. Germline V gives CDR1 SGHVS, CDR2 FNYEAQ. The CDR3 is made up of 14 amino acids. Trimming removed 5 bases from V and 7 bases from J; junction bases left unmatched: 10.